This TCR beta chain was retrieved from a study of type 1 regulatory T cells. The overall study: T-allo10 is a Tr1-enriched, alloantigen-specific CD4 T cell product made in vitro.

TCRdb re-analysed the reads in MiXCR, keeping a single row per CDR3 protein. The sample yields some 100,000 distinct CDR3 sequences, 31% seen once. The CDR3 consists of 14 residues. The germline gives CDR1 SQVTM, CDR2 ANQGSEA. Unmatched junction bases numbered 7, after V lost 5 bases and J lost 3 bases. This clonotype was obtained from a human donor in good health. What was sequenced was CD4+ T cells, either the whole sample or a sorted fraction (not recorded which). V usage is TRBV29-1 and J usage is TRBJ2-3, with 8 bases identical to TRBD1. The CDR3 reads CSVRRDRFTDTQYF. DNA for the CDR3: TGCAGCGTTAGAAGGGACAGGTTTACAGATACGCAGTATTTT.